This TCR beta chain was obtained from a study of T cells in localized non-small cell lung cancer (TCRdb year 2020). At the level of the whole study: The study examined T cell repertoires in 200 to 300 patients with early-stage NSCLC and compared tumors with uninvolved tumor-adjacent lungs. The cohort consisted of under 300 treatment-naive NSCLC patients whose localized lung tumors had been resected. NSCLC patients had a mean age of roughly 66 years, and more than 120 were male and around 110 female. Study-wide conclusions, independent of this receptor: Higher blood T cell density associated with longer overall survival, while higher adjacent-lung clonality associated with shorter survival. Because the study design was exploratory, TCR variables were selected using unadjusted p-values without false-discovery rate correction. Because multi-region sequencing of the tumors was not done, intratumor heterogeneity could not be ruled out. Uninvolved tumor-adjacent lung showed the highest T cell clonality, higher than tumor, which suggests more focused antigenic responses in the uninvolved tumor-adjacent lung. A median of around 50 of the top 100 tumor clones turned up in the paired uninvolved adjacent lung, and some 27 of those clones also ranked among the top 100 of that same adjacent lung.

On this clone: Its antigen is still unknown. Base qualities are not at hand, and no much larger clone is one base apart.

At diagnosis, peripheral blood, uninvolved tumor-adjacent lung and tumor were collected and were preserved as a mix of fresh-frozen and FFPE material. For TCR repertoire profiling, blood samples were analyzed as peripheral blood mononuclear cells. The germline V gene (reference sequence) sets CDR1 to MNHNY and CDR2 to SVGAGI. Its CDR3 holds 13 amino acids, cysteine through phenylalanine. Of all the DNA, just the CDR3 is kept, 39 bases in frame from base 1. Germline trimming: 4 bases from V, 4 bases from J; junction bases outside gene matches: 0. TCR beta CDR3 regions were sequenced from DNA using the immunoSEQ Assay. The original pipeline was this. To compute T cell density, TCR beta template counts were normalized to usable DNA, which was estimated by amplifying housekeeping genes. Richness was estimated using the preseqR package, with extrapolation to 400,000 templates for PBMC samples and to 120,000 templates for tissue samples. Clonality was defined as one minus Pielou's evenness. Tissue-enriched TCRs were identified through differential abundance testing performed on productive amino-acid clonotypes, with a minimum total count of 5 and an alpha of 0.1. The Jaccard Index and the Morisita Overlap Index were used to quantify repertoire overlap between compartments. TCR beta CDR3s were clustered by GLIPH together with public tetramer-defined viral CDR3s, and at least three viral sequences plus V-gene enrichment were required for viral motifs. TCRdb limited this immuneACCESS table to in-frame rearrangements with V and J called. A share of clones is missing; checked studies link under half to unresolved V genes, and the rest is unexplained. V, J and clone size derive from that table, while D and trimming were established from the DNA sequence. The sample records 58,000 or so clones, almost 90% of which are singletons. Roughly 2% of the sample is taken by the ten largest.

Specimen: peripheral blood, collected before any cancer treatment. The receptor was derived from a woman between 35 and 75 years old with stage I lung adenocarcinoma. The chain couples TRBV6-6 to TRBJ2-1, with 8 junctional bases fitting TRBD1. In nucleotides, the sequence is TGTGCCAGCAGTTGGACAGGGTACAATGAGCAGTTCTTC. The translation is CASSWTGYNEQFF.